This T cell receptor beta chain was identified in a study of monozygotic twins with inflammatory bowel disease. The CDR3 covers 17 residues. The germline CDR1 and CDR2 sequences are MDHEN and SYDVKM. TCRdb reprocessed the 5' RACE reads, keeping one entry per CDR3 protein, no DNA. This sample contains 310,000 or so distinct CDR3 sequences. Sequenced material: blood. This sequence originates from a human donor with ulcerative colitis or Crohn's disease, or a healthy co-twin of an affected twin (not recorded which). The genes are TRBV28 and TRBJ1-2; the D call from TCRdb, TRBD1, cannot be confirmed without DNA. CDR3 region: CASSYSGRGRGVDGYTF.